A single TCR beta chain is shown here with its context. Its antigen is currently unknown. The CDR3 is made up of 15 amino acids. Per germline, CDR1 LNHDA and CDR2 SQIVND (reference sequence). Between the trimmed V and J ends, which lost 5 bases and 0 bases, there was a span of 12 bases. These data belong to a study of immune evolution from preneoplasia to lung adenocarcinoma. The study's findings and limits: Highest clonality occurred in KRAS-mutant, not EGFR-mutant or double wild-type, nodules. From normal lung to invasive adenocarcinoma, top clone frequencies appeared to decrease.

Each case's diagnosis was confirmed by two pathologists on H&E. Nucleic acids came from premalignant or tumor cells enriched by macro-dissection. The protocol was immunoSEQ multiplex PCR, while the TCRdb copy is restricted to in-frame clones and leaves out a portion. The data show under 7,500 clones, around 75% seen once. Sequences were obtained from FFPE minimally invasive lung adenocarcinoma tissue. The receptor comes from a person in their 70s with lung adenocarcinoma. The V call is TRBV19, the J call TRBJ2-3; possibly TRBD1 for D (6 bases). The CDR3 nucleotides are TGTGCCAGTAGTTTAGGACAGCGTAGCACAGATACGCAGTATTTT. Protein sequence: CASSLGQRSTDTQYF.